A selection of T cell receptor beta chains follows, all from one sample in a study of blood T cell repertoires in COVID-19. Here immunoSEQ multiplex PCR was the method, and the copy in TCRdb shows in-frame clones only, minus some. The sample yields hundreds of thousands of clones, around 89% seen once. The sample consisted of PBMCs or T cells enriched from blood (not recorded which). These receptors were collected from a young man who had recovered from COVID-19. Each CDR3 is given with its conserved first and last residue. A D gene is named only where the DNA matches it firmly. The size entry is marked missing in some rows and otherwise reads once, few, many or a size class.

CDR3 | DNA | J | size | D | V
CASSLVTGGFKTGELFF | TGTGCCAGCAGCTTGGTGACAGGGGGCTTTAAGACCGGGGAGCTGTTTTTT | TRBJ2-2 | - | TRBD1 | TRBV5-8
CAISVGAGVGRETQYF | TGTGCCATCAGTGTTGGAGCGGGAGTCGGACGGGAGACCCAGTACTTC | TRBJ2-5 | - | TRBD2 | TRBV10-3
CASSYSYGTLNTEAFF | TGTGCCAGCAGTTACTCATACGGGACATTGAACACTGAAGCTTTCTTT | TRBJ1-1 | few | - | TRBV6-5
CAIRAGAGGLYEQYF | TGTGCCATTCGGGCCGGAGCGGGGGGACTCTACGAGCAGTACTTC | TRBJ2-7 | once | TRBD2 | TRBV10-3
CASSLRQAEAFF | TGTGCCAGCAGCCTTCGACAGGCCGAAGCTTTCTTT | TRBJ1-1 | - | - | TRBV7-8
CATSEGGLAADTQYF | TGTGCCACCAGTGAGGGGGGGCTAGCGGCAGATACGCAGTATTTT | TRBJ2-3 | - | - | TRBV24-1
CASSPLSGTGGARSYGYTF | TGTGCCAGCAGCCCCTTGTCCGGGACAGGGGGCGCCCGGAGCTATGGCTACACCTTC | TRBJ1-2 | - | TRBD1 | TRBV4-2
CASSQGDRDRGPEQYF | TGTGCCAGCAGCCAAGGCGACCGGGACAGGGGGCCCGAGCAGTACTTC | TRBJ2-7 | - | TRBD1 | TRBV14
CASSASRQGGIGGYTF | TGTGCCAGCAGCGCCTCTCGACAGGGTGGGATCGGGGGCTACACCTTC | TRBJ1-2 | - | TRBD1 | TRBV9
CASSLERLSYEQYF | TGTGCCAGCAGCTTAGAACGACTGAGCTACGAGCAGTACTTC | TRBJ2-7 | - | - | TRBV11-2
CASSFLHGYTF | TGTGCCAGCAGTTTTCTTCATGGCTACACCTTC | TRBJ1-2 | - | - | TRBV28
CASSSHPAGGTEAFF | TGTGCCAGCAGTTCCCACCCGGCGGGGGGCACTGAAGCTTTCTTT | TRBJ1-1 | - | - | TRBV6-5
CASSPPTGYTGELFF | TGTGCCAGCAGCCCCCCGACAGGGTACACCGGGGAGCTGTTTTTT | TRBJ2-2 | - | TRBD1 | TRBV9
CASGLWAFNEQFF | TGTGCTAGTGGTTTGTGGGCTTTCAATGAGCAGTTCTTC | TRBJ2-1 | - | - | TRBV12-5
CASTEVNTGELFF | TGTGCCAGCACCGAGGTTAACACCGGGGAGCTGTTTTTT | TRBJ2-2 | - | - | TRBV6-5
CASSFAGEAVYGYTF | TGTGCCAGCAGTTTTGCTGGGGAGGCGGTCTATGGCTACACCTTC | TRBJ1-2 | - | - | TRBV27
CASSTSGSRETQYF | TGTGCCAGCAGTACTAGCGGGAGTAGAGAGACCCAGTACTTC | TRBJ2-5 | - | TRBD2 | TRBV6-5
CASSEGKALDGYGYTF | TGCGCCAGCAGTGAAGGCAAAGCGCTCGACGGCTATGGCTACACCTTC | TRBJ1-2 | - | - | TRBV10-1
CASSSGALPTNEKLFF | TGTGCCAGCAGTTCAGGGGCCCTACCAACTAATGAAAAACTGTTTTTT | TRBJ1-4 | - | - | TRBV28
CASSTQLAAAQETQYF | TGCGCCAGCAGCACGCAACTAGCGGCCGCCCAAGAGACCCAGTACTTC | TRBJ2-5 | - | TRBD2 | TRBV5-1
CASSQGQGYYRELFF | TGCGCCAGCAGCCAAGGACAGGGGTACTACCGGGAGCTGTTTTTT | TRBJ2-2 | - | TRBD1 | TRBV4-1
CASSESLGANEKLFF | TGTGCCAGCAGTGAAAGTCTGGGAGCTAATGAAAAACTGTTTTTT | TRBJ1-4 | - | - | TRBV2
CASSQDLNRGPGGKNIQYF | TGCGCCAGCAGCCAAGATTTGAACAGGGGGCCGGGGGGGAAAAACATTCAGTACTTC | TRBJ2-4 | - | - | TRBV4-3
CASTLGQGPSPLHF | TGTGCCAGTACCCTAGGACAGGGACCTTCACCCCTCCACTTT | TRBJ1-6 | - | TRBD1 | TRBV19
CASSPRGREQYF | TGTGCCAGCTCACCCAGGGGGCGCGAGCAGTACTTC | TRBJ2-7 | once | TRBD1 | TRBV18
CASSPSDSGTGESSYEQYF | TGTGCCAGCTCACCCTCAGATTCCGGGACAGGCGAAAGCTCCTACGAGCAGTACTTC | TRBJ2-7 | - | TRBD1 | TRBV18
CASSQRPAGDTDTQYF | TGCGCCAGCAGCCAACGGCCAGCGGGGGACACAGATACGCAGTATTTT | TRBJ2-3 | - | TRBD2 | TRBV4-3
CASSSPGTGAYNEQFF | TGTGCCAGCAGCTCTCCCGGGACTGGAGCCTACAATGAGCAGTTCTTC | TRBJ2-1 | - | - | TRBV9
CSVEDGRTARTF | TGCAGCGTTGAAGATGGGCGGACAGCTCGGACCTTC | TRBJ1-2 | - | - | TRBV29-1
CASSSGQGNTEAFF | TGTGCCAGCAGCTCTGGACAGGGGAACACTGAAGCTTTCTTT | TRBJ1-1 | - | TRBD1 | TRBV7-9
CASSRGREQFF | TGCGCCAGCAGCCGTGGGAGAGAGCAGTTCTTC | TRBJ2-1 | - | - | TRBV5-1
CASSSSAPREQFF | TGTGCCAGCAGCTCTAGCGCCCCTCGGGAGCAGTTCTTC | TRBJ2-1 | - | - | TRBV7-9
CASSLGLAVETQYF | TGTGCCAGCAGCTTGGGACTAGCTGTCGAGACCCAGTACTTC | TRBJ2-5 | - | TRBD2 | TRBV5-4
CASSQGVLYRGKEKLFF | TGCGCCAGCAGCCAAGGGGTTTTGTACAGGGGAAAGGAAAAACTGTTTTTT | TRBJ1-4 | - | TRBD1 | TRBV4-1
CASSSTSGAQETQYF | TGTGCCAGCAGCTCGACTAGCGGGGCTCAAGAGACCCAGTACTTC | TRBJ2-5 | - | TRBD2 | TRBV7-2
CASSQDAIGGAVGNTIYF | TGTGCCAGCAGCCAAGACGCCATCGGGGGGGCGGTTGGAAACACCATATATTTT | TRBJ1-3 | - | - | TRBV4-2
CSGGERAHGYTF | TGCAGCGGGGGGGAGAGAGCACATGGCTACACCTTC | TRBJ1-2 | - | - | TRBV29-1
CASSSQGGRSPLHF | TGCGCCAGCAGTTCACAGGGTGGCCGATCACCCCTCCACTTT | TRBJ1-6 | - | - | TRBV5-1
CATSEAGQGAYGYTF | TGTGCCACCAGTGAAGCCGGACAGGGCGCCTATGGCTACACCTTC | TRBJ1-2 | - | TRBD1 | TRBV24-1
CASSRDPEDYGYTF | TGCGCCAGCAGCAGGGATCCGGAGGACTATGGCTACACCTTC | TRBJ1-2 | - | - | TRBV5-1
CASSVQGQNTEAFF | TGTGCCAGCAGTGTACAGGGACAGAACACTGAAGCTTTCTTT | TRBJ1-1 | - | - | TRBV2
CASTMTGPGIQYF | TGTGCCAGCACCATGACAGGGCCGGGCATTCAGTACTTC | TRBJ2-4 | - | TRBD1 | TRBV2
CASSLAETVQETQYF | TGTGCCAGCAGCTTAGCCGAGACAGTCCAAGAGACCCAGTACTTC | TRBJ2-5 | - | - | TRBV7-9
CASKQLPRGNIQYF | TGTGCCAGCAAGCAACTCCCTCGAGGTAACATTCAGTACTTC | TRBJ2-4 | - | - | TRBV6-4
CASSVGIGDMNTEAFF | TGTGCCAGCAGCGTCGGGATCGGGGATATGAACACTGAAGCTTTCTTT | TRBJ1-1 | - | - | TRBV9
CASSQIQGESPLHF | TGTGCCAGCAGCCAAATCCAGGGGGAATCACCCCTCCACTTT | TRBJ1-6 | - | TRBD1 | TRBV3-1/TRBV3-2
CASRGQDTLLPYGYTF | TGCGCCAGCAGAGGTCAAGACACCCTCCTTCCCTATGGCTACACCTTC | TRBJ1-2 | - | - | TRBV5-1
CASSQDFEQFF | TGTGCCAGCAGCCAGGACTTCGAGCAGTTCTTC | TRBJ2-1 | - | - | TRBV5-6
CASSGDSGRNEQFF | TGTGCCAGCAGCGGGGACAGCGGGCGCAATGAGCAGTTCTTC | TRBJ2-1 | - | - | TRBV9
CASSPDRVNQPQHF | TGTGCCAGCAGTCCCGACAGGGTCAATCAGCCCCAGCATTTT | TRBJ1-5 | - | TRBD1 | TRBV27